The T cell receptor (beta chain) described here comes from a study of blood T cell repertoires in COVID-19. Study-wide context: Specimens from acute and convalescent COVID-19 originated in the United States, Italy and Spain.

The data were produced by immunoSEQ multiplex PCR, yet TCRdb's version contains in-frame clones alone and is incomplete. The sample lists 93,000 or so clones, about 90% occurring once. The CDR3 is 16 residues long. V shed 4 bases and J shed 1 base, with 16 bases lying between them. Per germline, CDR1 ENHRY and CDR2 SYGVKD. This TCR was recovered from a man aged 50-60 years in a cohort sampled during active COVID-19. Sequencing was carried out using peripheral blood. This sequence joins TRBV10-3 and TRBJ1-1, with D hard to call. The CDR3 DNA follows: TGTGCCATCAGTGCGGAGCCCCTACCGCGGAACACTGAAGCTTTCTTT. Translating it yields CAISAEPLPRNTEAFF.